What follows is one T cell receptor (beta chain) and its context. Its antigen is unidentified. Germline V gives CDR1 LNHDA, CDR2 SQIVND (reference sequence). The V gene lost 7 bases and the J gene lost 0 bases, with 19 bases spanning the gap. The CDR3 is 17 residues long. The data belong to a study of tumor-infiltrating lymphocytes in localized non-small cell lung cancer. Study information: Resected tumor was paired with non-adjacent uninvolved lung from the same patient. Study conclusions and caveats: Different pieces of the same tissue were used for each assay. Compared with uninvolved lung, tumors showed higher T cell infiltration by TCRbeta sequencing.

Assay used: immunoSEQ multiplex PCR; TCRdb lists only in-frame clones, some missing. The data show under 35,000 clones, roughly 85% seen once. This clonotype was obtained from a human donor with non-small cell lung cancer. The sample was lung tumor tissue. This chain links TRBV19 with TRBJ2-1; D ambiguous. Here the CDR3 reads CASTPRKIPSSYNEQFF. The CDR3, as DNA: TGTGCCAGTACCCCACGTAAGATCCCAAGCTCCTACAATGAGCAGTTCTTC.